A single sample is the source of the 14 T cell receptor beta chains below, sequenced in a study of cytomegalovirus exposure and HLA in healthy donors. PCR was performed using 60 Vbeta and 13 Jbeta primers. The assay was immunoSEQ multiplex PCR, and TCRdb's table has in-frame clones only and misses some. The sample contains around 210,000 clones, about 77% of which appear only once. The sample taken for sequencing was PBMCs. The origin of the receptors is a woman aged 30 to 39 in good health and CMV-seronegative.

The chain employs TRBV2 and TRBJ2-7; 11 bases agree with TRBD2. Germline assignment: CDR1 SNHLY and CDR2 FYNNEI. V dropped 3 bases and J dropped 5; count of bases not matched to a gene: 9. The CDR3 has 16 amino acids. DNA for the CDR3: TGTGCCAGCAGTGATATTGGGTTAGCGGGGGGGGACGAGCAGTACTTC. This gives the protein CASSDIGLAGGDEQYF.

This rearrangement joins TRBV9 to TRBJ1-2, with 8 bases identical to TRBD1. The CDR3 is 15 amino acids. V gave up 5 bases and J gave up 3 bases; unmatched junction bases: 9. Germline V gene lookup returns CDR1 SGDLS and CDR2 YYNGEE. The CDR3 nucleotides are TGTGCCAGCAGAGCGGGATCAGGGGGCTACTATGGCTACACCTTC. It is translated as CASRAGSGGYYGYTF.

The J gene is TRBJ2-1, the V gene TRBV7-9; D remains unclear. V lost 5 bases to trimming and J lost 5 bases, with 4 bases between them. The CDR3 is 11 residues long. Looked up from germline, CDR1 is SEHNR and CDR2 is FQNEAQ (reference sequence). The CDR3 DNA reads TGTGCCAGCAGCACAAACAATGAGCAGTTCTTC. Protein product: CASSTNNEQFF.

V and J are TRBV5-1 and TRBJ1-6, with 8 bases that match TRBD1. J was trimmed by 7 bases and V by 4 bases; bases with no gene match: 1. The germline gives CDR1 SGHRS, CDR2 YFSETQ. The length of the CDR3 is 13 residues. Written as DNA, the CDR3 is TGCGCCAGCAGCGGGACAGGAAATTCACCCCTCCACTTT. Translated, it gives CASSGTGNSPLHF.

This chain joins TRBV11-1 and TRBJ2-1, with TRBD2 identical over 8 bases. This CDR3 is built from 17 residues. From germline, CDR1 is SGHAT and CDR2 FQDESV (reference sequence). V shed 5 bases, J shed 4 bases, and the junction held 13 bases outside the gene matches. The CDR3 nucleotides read TGTGCCAGCAGCCCCAAACTACTAGCGGCTGGATACAATGAGCAGTTCTTC. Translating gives CASSPKLLAAGYNEQFF.

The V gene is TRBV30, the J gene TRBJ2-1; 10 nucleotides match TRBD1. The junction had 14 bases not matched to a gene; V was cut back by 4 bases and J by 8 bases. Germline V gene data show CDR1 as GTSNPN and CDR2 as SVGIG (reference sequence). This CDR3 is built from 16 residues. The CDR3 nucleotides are TGTGCCTGGACTAGGGACAGGGGCTCGCCAGGGGATGAGCAGTTCTTC. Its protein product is CAWTRDRGSPGDEQFF.

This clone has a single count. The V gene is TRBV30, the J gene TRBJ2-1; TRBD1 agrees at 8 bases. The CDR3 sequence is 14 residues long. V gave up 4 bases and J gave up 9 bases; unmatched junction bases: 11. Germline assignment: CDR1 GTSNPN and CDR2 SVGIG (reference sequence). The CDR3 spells CAWTLRTGYSEQFF. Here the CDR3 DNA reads TGTGCCTGGACCCTACGGACAGGGTATAGTGAGCAGTTCTTC.

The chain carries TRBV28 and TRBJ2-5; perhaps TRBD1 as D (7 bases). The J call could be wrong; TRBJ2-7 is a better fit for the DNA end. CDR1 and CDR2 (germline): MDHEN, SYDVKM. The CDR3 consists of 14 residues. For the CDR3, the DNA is TGTGCCAGCAGTTTAGGGTCAGGGGGAGGCGAGCAGTACTTC. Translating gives CASSLGSGGGEQYF.

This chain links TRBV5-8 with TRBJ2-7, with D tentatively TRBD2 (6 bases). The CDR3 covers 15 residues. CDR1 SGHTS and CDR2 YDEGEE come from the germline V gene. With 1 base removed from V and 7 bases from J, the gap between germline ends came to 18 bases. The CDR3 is CASSLLVSSREEQYF. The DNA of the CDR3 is TGTGCCAGCAGCTTGCTTGTAAGCTCACGGGAGGAGCAGTACTTC.

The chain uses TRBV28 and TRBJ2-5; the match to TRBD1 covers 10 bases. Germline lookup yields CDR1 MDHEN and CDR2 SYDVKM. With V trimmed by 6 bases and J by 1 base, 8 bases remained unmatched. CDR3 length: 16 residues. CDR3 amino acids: CASRRQGAILQETQYF. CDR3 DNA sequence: TGTGCCAGCAGACGACAGGGGGCTATCCTCCAAGAGACCCAGTACTTC.

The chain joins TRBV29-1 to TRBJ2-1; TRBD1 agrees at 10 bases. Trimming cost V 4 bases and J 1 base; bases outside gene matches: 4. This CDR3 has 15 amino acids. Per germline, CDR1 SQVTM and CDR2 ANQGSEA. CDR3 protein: CSVVTDRGSYNEQFF. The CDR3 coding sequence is TGCAGCGTTGTAACGGACAGGGGGTCCTACAATGAGCAGTTCTTC.

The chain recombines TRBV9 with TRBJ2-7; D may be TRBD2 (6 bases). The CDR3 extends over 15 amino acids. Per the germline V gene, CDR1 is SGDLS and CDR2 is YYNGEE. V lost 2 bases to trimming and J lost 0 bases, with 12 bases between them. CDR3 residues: CASSVRRGLSYEQYF. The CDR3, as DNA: TGTGCCAGCAGCGTTAGGCGGGGACTCTCCTACGAGCAGTACTTC.

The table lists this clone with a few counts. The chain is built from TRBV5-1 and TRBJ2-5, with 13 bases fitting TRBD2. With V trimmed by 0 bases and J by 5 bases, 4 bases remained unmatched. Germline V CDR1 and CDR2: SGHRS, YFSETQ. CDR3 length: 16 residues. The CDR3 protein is CASSLGLAGGRETQYF. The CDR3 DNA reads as TGCGCCAGCAGCTTGGGACTAGCGGGGGGTCGGGAGACCCAGTACTTC.

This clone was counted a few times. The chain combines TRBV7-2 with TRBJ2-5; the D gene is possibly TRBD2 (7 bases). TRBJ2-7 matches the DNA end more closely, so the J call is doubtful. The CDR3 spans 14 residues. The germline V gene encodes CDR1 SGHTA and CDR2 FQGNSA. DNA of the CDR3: TGTGCCAGCCGGGGGGCGGGGCAGTCCAACGAGCAGTACTTC. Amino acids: CASRGAGQSNEQYF.